The sequence of this T cell receptor beta chain was determined in a study of T-cell memory formation after mild COVID-19. MiXCR, run by TCRdb on the 5' RACE reads, gives a single entry per CDR3 protein. The table lists a few hundred thousand distinct CDR3 sequences, roughly a fifth of them singletons. The V gene's germline CDR1 is SNHLY and CDR2 FYNNEI. The CDR3 is 15 amino acids. V was clipped by 3 bases and J by 0 bases, with 11 bases between them. This clonotype was detected only a few times. The sequence was obtained from an adult woman who had mild COVID-19 (a few samples of this study predate the infection). Cell type and time point are not known. The source material was PBMCs or a T cell subset sorted from them (not recorded which). The J gene is TRBJ2-5, the V gene TRBV2; D ambiguous. The CDR3 bases are TGTGCCAGCAGTGACCTTAGAGAGTACCAAGAGACCCAGTACTTC. Amino acids: CASSDLREYQETQYF.